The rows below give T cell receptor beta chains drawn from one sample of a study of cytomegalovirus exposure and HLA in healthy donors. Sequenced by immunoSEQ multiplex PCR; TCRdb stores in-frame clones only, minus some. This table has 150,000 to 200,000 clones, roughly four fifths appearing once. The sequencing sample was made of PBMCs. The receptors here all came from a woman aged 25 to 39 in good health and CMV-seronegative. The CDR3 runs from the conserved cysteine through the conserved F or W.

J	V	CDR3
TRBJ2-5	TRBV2	CASSREAGGNYQETQYF
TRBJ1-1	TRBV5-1	CASSLEGLPNTEAFF
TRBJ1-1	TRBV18	CASSPRDRGLVTEAFF
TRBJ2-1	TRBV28	CASSVRLAGTYNEQFF
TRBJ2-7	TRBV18	CASSPAGYEQYF
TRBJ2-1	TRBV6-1	CASSELGPRGEQFF
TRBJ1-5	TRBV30	CAWSIRGAGNQPQHF
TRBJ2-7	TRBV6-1	CASRGPGQLAYEQYF
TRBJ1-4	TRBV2	CASSRVSTNEKLFF
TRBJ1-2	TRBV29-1	CSVSGTEAGGYTF
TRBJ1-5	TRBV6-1	CASSENRVSNQPQHF
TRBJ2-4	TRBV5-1	CASSLDGQGLNSQYF
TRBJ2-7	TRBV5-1	CASSSGQGLDEQYF
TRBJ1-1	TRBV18	CASSPLSYANTEAFF
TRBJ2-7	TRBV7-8	CASTSNIGVSYEQYF